Below are 25 T cell receptor beta chains sequenced from a single sample in a study of regulatory T cells in long-lasting Graves disease. Time point noted: newly diagnosed GD, antithyroid drugs for less than 3 months. RNA isolated from PBMCs was used to make the TCR library. The authors built TCR beta libraries using iRepertoire HTBI primers and Arm-PCR of CDR3 regions. TCRdb redid the calling of the multiplex PCR reads with MiXCR, one entry per CDR3 protein. The data show roughly 380,000 distinct CDR3 sequences, roughly 17% seen once. These sequences were also reported in another study, on T cells in Graves' hyperthyroidism and ophthalmopathy.

The sequencing used peripheral blood mononuclear cells (PBMCs), collected at new diagnosis, from a patient treated with antithyroid drugs. The receptors were sampled from a man aged 35-49 years with Graves disease.

This clonotype was seen ten or more times. J is TRBJ2-4 and V is TRBV12-3 or TRBV12-4; TRBD1 agrees at 9 bases. V dropped 6 bases and J dropped 3; count of bases not matched to a gene: 6. The CDR3 runs 15 residues. The CDR3 spells CASRPQGAGKNIQYF. The CDR3, as DNA: TGTGCCAGCAGACCACAGGGGGCTGGCAAAAACATTCAGTACTTC.

This clonotype was observed at least ten times. This chain connects TRBV2 to TRBJ1-5; D gene ambiguous. The CDR3 length is 17 residues. Germline CDR1 SNHLY, CDR2 FYNNEI. Trimming shortened V by 6 bases and J by 0 bases, and 18 bases separated the two germline ends. Here the CDR3 DNA reads TGTGCCAGCAGCTTAGGGTACACCGGGAATAGCAATCAGCCCCAGCATTTT. It specifies CASSLGYTGNSNQPQHF. Looking up the rest from reference TRBV2 and TRBJ1-5 gives the full variable domain: EPEVTQTPSHQVTQMGQEVILRCVPISNHLYFYWYRQILGQKVEFLVSFYNNEISEKSEIFDDQFSVERPDGSNFTLKIRSTKLEDSAMYFCASSLGYTGNSNQPQHFGDGTRLSIL.

The chain employs TRBV15 and TRBJ2-5, with 9 bases fitting TRBD2. Trimming cost V 3 bases and J 3 bases; bases outside gene matches: 8. This CDR3 comprises 16 residues. Germline V gene sequence: CDR1 LNHNV, CDR2 YYDKDF (reference sequence). CDR3 in DNA: TGTGCCACCAGCAGGGGGGCTAGCGGGGAAAAAGAGACCCAGTACTTC. This encodes CATSRGASGEKETQYF.

There are many counts of this clonotype. This sequence joins TRBV5-6 and TRBJ2-7; D is perhaps TRBD2 (7 bases). Germline-derived CDR1 and CDR2 are SGHDT and YYEEEE. V was trimmed by 4 bases and J by 6 bases, leaving 26 bases between them. CDR3 length: 17 residues. Here the CDR3 reads CASSQGLAGAIWGEQYF. Written as DNA, the CDR3 is TGTGCCAGCAGCCAGGGTCTGGCGGGGGCGATTTGGGGCGAGCAGTACTTC.

Only a few counts were recorded for this clonotype. The DNA is omitted, as the CDR3 cannot be located on it reliably, and the CDR3 follows TCRdb's listing. J is TRBJ1-3 and V is TRBV28; the table's D call, TRBD1, was not checked against the DNA. The germline gives CDR1 MDHEN, CDR2 SYDVKM. The CDR3 length equals 21 residues, ends included. The CDR3 reads CAITPGQPPYEQYFGPGTIYF.

At least ten counts were recorded for this clonotype. The genes are TRBV28 and TRBJ1-3, with a tentative D call TRBD1 (5 bases). V lost 3 bases to trimming and J lost 0 bases, with 9 bases between them. CDR3 length: 15 amino acids. CDR1 MDHEN and CDR2 SYDVKM come from the germline V gene. The CDR3 here is CASSFGDFSGNTIYF. The CDR3 DNA reads as TGTGCCAGCAGTTTCGGGGACTTCTCTGGAAACACCATATATTTT.

This clonotype was seen ten or more times. This chain connects TRBV5-1 to TRBJ2-1; 8 bases match TRBD1. J lost 3 bases, V lost 3 bases, and 11 bases had no gene match. Germline values: CDR1 SGHRS, CDR2 YFSETQ. The CDR3 spans 17 residues. CDR3 loop: CASSSIQDRAFYNEQFF. In DNA, the CDR3 is TGCGCCAGCAGCTCGATCCAGGACAGGGCGTTCTACAATGAGCAGTTCTTC.

In its sample, this clonotype was seen many times. The gene calls are TRBV20-1 and TRBJ2-1, with a weak D call TRBD1 (6 bases). Trimming pared 3 bases from V and 3 bases from J, leaving 15 bases between. The germline gives CDR1 DFQATT, CDR2 SNEGSKA (reference sequence). The length of the CDR3 is 15 residues. Here the CDR3 reads CSASLPGDNYNEQFF. The CDR3 coding sequence is TGCAGTGCTAGTCTTCCTGGGGACAACTACAATGAGCAGTTCTTC.

On this clonotype itself: A much bigger clone sits one base away, suggesting this may be a read error. The CDR3 DNA reads TGTGCCAGCAGTGAGGGAGGGGGCTACTTTGGCTACACCTTC. Protein product: CASSEGGGYFGYTF. The rearrangement links TRBV6-1 to TRBJ1-2; 7 bases line up with TRBD1. J was trimmed by 7 bases and V by 3 bases; bases with no gene match: 8. The length of the CDR3 is 14 residues. Germline V gene sequence: CDR1 MNHNS, CDR2 SASEGT.

In its sample, this clonotype was seen many times. The chain combines TRBV6-2 or TRBV6-3 with TRBJ2-3; D is uncertain. The germline CDR1 and CDR2 sequences are MNHEY and SVGEGT. The length of the CDR3 is 15 residues. Trimming took 0 bases from V and 3 from J, leaving 10 bases between them. The chain's CDR3 is CASSYSLAETDTQYF. The CDR3 DNA reads TGTGCCAGCAGTTACTCCTTGGCGGAGACAGATACGCAGTATTTT.

This clonotype was counted between two and nine times. The chain has TRBV9 and TRBJ2-7, with a tentative D call TRBD1 (5 bases). Trimming removed 0 bases from V and 0 bases from J, with 7 bases in between. The CDR3 extends over 14 amino acids. Germline V gene sequence: CDR1 SGDLS, CDR2 YYNGEE. The CDR3 loop is CASSVGQISYEQYF. The CDR3 coding sequence is TGTGCCAGCAGCGTAGGACAGATCTCCTACGAGCAGTACTTC. Full variable domain (missing parts from reference TRBV9 and TRBJ2-7): DSGVTQTPKHLITATGQRVTLRCSPRSGDLSVYWYQQSLDQGLQFLIQYYNGEERAKGNILERFSAQQFPDLHSELNLSSLELGDSALYFCASSVGQISYEQYFGPGTRLTVT.

This clonotype was picked up many times. The chain carries TRBV5-1 and TRBJ1-3; D is unresolved. The V gene's germline CDR1 is SGHRS and CDR2 YFSETQ. V lost 0 bases, J lost 0 bases, and 19 bases lay in between. This CDR3 comprises 19 residues. The CDR3 protein is CASSLVPMSTATSGNTIYF. The DNA for the CDR3 is TGCGCCAGCAGCTTGGTCCCCATGTCGACGGCAACCTCTGGAAACACCATATATTTT.

The chain employs TRBV19 and TRBJ2-1, with 8 bases fitting TRBD1. This CDR3 region has 14 residues. V shed 6 bases, J shed 3 bases, and the junction held 4 bases outside the gene matches. The germline V gene encodes CDR1 LNHDA and CDR2 SQIVND (reference sequence). The CDR3 sequence is CASRLGQGYNEQFF. The CDR3 DNA follows: TGTGCCAGTAGACTTGGACAGGGCTACAATGAGCAGTTCTTC.

This clonotype was seen many times. V is TRBV20-1 and J is TRBJ2-3; tentatively, D is TRBD1 or TRBD2 (5 bases each). This CDR3 comprises 14 residues. Germline V gene sequence: CDR1 DFQATT, CDR2 SNEGSKA (reference sequence). V lost 6 bases, J lost 0 bases, and 13 bases lay in between. In DNA form, the CDR3 reads TGCAGTGCCGTAGACAGACTAAGCACAGATACGCAGTATTTT. Translated: CSAVDRLSTDTQYF.

This clonotype was counted at least ten times. V gene TRBV12-3 or TRBV12-4 combines with J gene TRBJ2-3; D gene unclear. V dropped 6 bases and J dropped 5 bases, with 6 bases sitting between them. The CDR3 covers 11 residues. For the CDR3, the DNA is TGTGCCAGCAGCAACCGAGATACGCAGTATTTT. It specifies CASSNRDTQYF.

The sample holds a few counts of this clonotype. V is TRBV20-1 and J is TRBJ1-3; the D is unclear. The CDR3 has 14 residues. The germline V gene has CDR1 DFQATT and CDR2 SNEGSKA (reference sequence). The V end was cut by 5 bases, the J end by 4 bases, with 15 bases between. The CDR3 DNA sequence: TGCAGTGCTCATAAGGGAGGTCCGGGAAACACCATATATTTT. Protein: CSAHKGGPGNTIYF.

This clonotype was recorded at least ten times. The genes are TRBV11-2 and TRBJ1-1, with TRBD1 as a possible D gene (6 bases). Trimming shortened V by 5 bases and J by 5 bases, and 15 bases separated the two germline ends. The CDR3 has 14 amino acids. Germline V CDR1 and CDR2: SGHAT, FQNNGV. Written as DNA, the CDR3 is TGTGCCAGCAGCGTCACAGGGAAGGAGACTGAAGCTTTCTTT. Translated, it gives CASSVTGKETEAFF.

This clonotype has just a few counts. This rearrangement joins TRBV7-3 to TRBJ1-6, with D unresolved. V was clipped by 1 base and J by 8 bases, with 9 bases between them. The CDR3 consists of 14 residues. CDR1 is SGHTA and CDR2 is FQGTGA in the germline V gene. The CDR3 sequence is CASSLIGEDSPLHF. In nucleotides, the CDR3 is TGTGCCAGCAGCTTAATCGGGGAGGATTCACCCCTCCACTTT.

The chain joins TRBV18 to TRBJ2-3, with TRBD2 matching over 7 bases. V shed 2 bases and J 2 bases; nucleotides not matched to a gene: 1. The CDR3 consists of 14 residues. Germline V lookup: CDR1 KGHSH, CDR2 LQKENI. The CDR3 bases are TGTGCCAGCTCACCAAGCGGGACCACAGATACGCAGTATTTT. It specifies CASSPSGTTDTQYF.

This clonotype was found many times. V is TRBV11-3 and J is TRBJ2-7, with 7 bases matching TRBD2. CDR3 length: 15 amino acids. Unmatched junction bases numbered 14, after V lost 5 bases and J lost 7 bases. Looked up from germline, CDR1 is SGHNT and CDR2 is YENEEA. CDR3 coding DNA: TGTGCCAGCAGCGCCTATTCCGGGACTACGGAAGAGCAGTACTTC. Translating it yields CASSAYSGTTEEQYF.

This clonotype showed up many times. The rearrangement joins TRBV2 to TRBJ1-1; 8 nucleotides match TRBD1. The germline gives CDR1 SNHLY, CDR2 FYNNEI. V was clipped by 0 bases and J by 5 bases; unmatched bases: 8. This CDR3 has 16 residues. Here the CDR3 reads CASSEAAGGVATEAFF. The CDR3 DNA reads as TGTGCCAGCAGTGAAGCGGCAGGGGGCGTCGCGACTGAAGCTTTCTTT.

The V gene is TRBV9, the J gene TRBJ2-7, with TRBD1 matching over 7 bases. There are 14 residues in the CDR3. Germline assignment: CDR1 SGDLS and CDR2 YYNGEE. V lost 0 bases and J lost 6; bases outside the gene matches: 6. The CDR3 loop reads CASSVGRQGSEQYF. The CDR3 nucleotides read TGTGCCAGCAGCGTAGGGAGACAGGGATCCGAGCAGTACTTC. Full variable domain (remainder filled in from reference TRBV9 and TRBJ2-7): DSGVTQTPKHLITATGQRVTLRCSPRSGDLSVYWYQQSLDQGLQFLIQYYNGEERAKGNILERFSAQQFPDLHSELNLSSLELGDSALYFCASSVGRQGSEQYFGPGTRLTVT.

As DNA, the CDR3 is TGTGCCAGCAGCAGGCTGGACGAGCAGTACTTC. Encoded protein: CASSRLDEQYF. V and J are TRBV13 and TRBJ2-7; D call uncertain. In germline, CDR1 is PRHDT, CDR2 FYEKMQ (reference sequence). Trimming left V 5 bases short and J 5 bases short, with 7 bases between. This CDR3 spans 11 amino acids.

This clonotype occurred once. Being one base from a much bigger clone, this may be a read error. The chain combines TRBV7-8 with TRBJ1-5; perhaps TRBD1 as D (5 bases). The CDR3 contains 15 residues. V gave up 3 bases and J gave up 4 bases, with 13 bases separating them. CDR1 SGHVS and CDR2 FQNEAQ come from the germline V gene. The chain's CDR3 is CASSFRRQRNQPQHF. The CDR3 DNA follows: TGTGCCAGCAGCTTCAGACGACAGAGGAATCAGCCCCAGCATTTT.

This clonotype was recorded at least ten times. This CDR3 reads CASSLVGEGGYTF. In DNA form, the CDR3 reads TGCGCCAGCAGCTTGGTGGGGGAAGGTGGCTACACCTTC. The chain joins TRBV5-1 to TRBJ1-2; the D gene is possibly TRBD1 (5 bases). The V end was cut by 0 bases, the J end by 7 bases, with 10 bases between. Germline CDR1 and CDR2: SGHRS and YFSETQ. The CDR3 has 13 residues.